The clone carrying this TCR beta chain was seen a few times. What it binds is unknown. This record belongs to a study of vaccination and CD4 T cells after COVID-19. Whole-study context: Collection of post-vaccine samples followed dose two by a median roughly 72 days, spanning a range of 14 to 241. Investigators stimulated cells with overlapping spike peptides drawn from SARS-CoV-2, HCoV-NL63, HCoV-OC43 and HCoV-229E.

This CDR3 spans 15 amino acids. Per germline, CDR1 MDHEN and CDR2 SYDVKM. V was pared by 5 bases and J by 6 bases, with 9 bases of the junction left unmatched. With the Oncomine TCR Beta short-read assay, DNA from cultured CD4+ T cells was sequenced. TCRdb processed the PCR reads anew with MiXCR; each CDR3 protein has one entry. This table has about 8,200 distinct CDR3 sequences, 40% to 60% appearing once. Documented treatment: roughly nine-day PBMC culture with coronavirus spike peptide pools or control peptides (ViraFEST assay). The unexposed donor's CD4+ T cells were collected before the COVID-19 pandemic (2011-2018). Alongside around 10 IU/ml IL-2 and 7.5 to 10 ug/ml peptide pools, PBMCs were cultured at some 2 million per well. It was on days 3 and 7 that half the medium was replaced with fresh IL-2 medium.

The sequence was collected from a human donor in good health. The chain recombines TRBV28 with TRBJ1-5, with TRBD1 identical over 8 bases. The sequenced sample was CD4+ T cells from blood, cultured in vitro. CDR3 sequence reads: CASSPRTGLIQPQHF. The CDR3 DNA is TGTGCCAGCAGTCCACGGACAGGGTTGATTCAGCCCCAGCATTTT.